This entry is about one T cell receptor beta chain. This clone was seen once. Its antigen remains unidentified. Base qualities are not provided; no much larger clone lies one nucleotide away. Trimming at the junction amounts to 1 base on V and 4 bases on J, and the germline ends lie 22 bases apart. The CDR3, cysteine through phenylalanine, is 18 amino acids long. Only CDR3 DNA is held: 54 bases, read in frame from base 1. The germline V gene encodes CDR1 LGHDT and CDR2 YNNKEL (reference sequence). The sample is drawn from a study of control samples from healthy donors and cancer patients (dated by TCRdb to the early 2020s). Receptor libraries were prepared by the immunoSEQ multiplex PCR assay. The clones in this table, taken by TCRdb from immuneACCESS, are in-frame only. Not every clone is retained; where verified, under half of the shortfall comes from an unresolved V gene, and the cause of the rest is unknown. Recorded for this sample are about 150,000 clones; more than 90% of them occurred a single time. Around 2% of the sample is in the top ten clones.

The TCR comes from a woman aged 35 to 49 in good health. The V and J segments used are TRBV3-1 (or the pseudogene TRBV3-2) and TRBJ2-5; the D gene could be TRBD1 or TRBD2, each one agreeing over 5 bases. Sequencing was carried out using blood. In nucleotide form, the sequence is TGTGCCAGCAGCCAAGCTAGTGGGACCAGGAATTTAAGAGAGACCCAGTACTTC. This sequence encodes CASSQASGTRNLRETQYF.